This T cell receptor (beta chain) was sequenced for a study of shared clonotypes between healthy human individuals. Study overall: Researchers assigned three CD4 naive, three CD4 memory, two CD8 naive and one CD8 memory plate to each donor.

This CDR3 has 15 amino acids. Trimming took 5 bases from V and 0 from J, leaving 11 bases between them. Looked up from germline, CDR1 is SGHVS and CDR2 is FQNEAQ. A note on this clone: The antigen is undetermined.

Using about 220 ng DNA, about 30,000 T cell genomes, the sorted-subset replicate PCRs were run. TCRdb's copy holds only in-frame clones and misses some; the assay was immunoSEQ multiplex PCR. The profile shows hundreds of thousands of clones, 72% of them singletons. Study observations and caveats: Tissues were not sampled, only blood, and their repertoires likely differ.

This clonotype was sampled from a woman in her twenties or thirties in good health. The rearrangement links TRBV7-8 to TRBJ2-1, with TRBD2 as a possible D gene (6 bases). The sample consisted of memory CD4+ T cells sorted from blood. Noted subset: CD45RA-negative fraction. CDR3 sequence: CASSILAFSYNEQFF. CDR3 DNA sequence: TGTGCCAGCAGCATACTAGCATTCTCCTACAATGAGCAGTTCTTC.